This T cell receptor (beta chain) originates from a study of blood T cell repertoires in COVID-19. Turning to the study itself: Italy, Spain and the United States were the sources of the convalescent and acute COVID-19 samples.

This clone has a single count. Per the authors' pipeline: Amplification of reference gene primers was used by the study to estimate nucleated cell counts. TCRdb's table, derived via immunoSEQ multiplex PCR, lists solely in-frame clones and lacks some. For V, J and clone size, that table is used; D and trimming come from the DNA. The profile shows around 99,000 clones, 84% of them singletons. CDR3 size: 18 residues. The germline V gene has CDR1 MNHEY and CDR2 SMNVEV (reference sequence). Deletions cut 7 bases from V and 5 bases from J, with 27 bases between. Material: peripheral blood. The genes are TRBV27 and TRBJ1-5; D gene uncertain. This sequence originates from a woman of 80 years or more with active or convalescent COVID-19. The CDR3 sequence: CASIPISPDGPGYQPQHF. In nucleotides, the CDR3 is TGTGCCAGCATCCCCATCTCCCCCGACGGGCCGGGATATCAGCCCCAGCATTTT.